This T cell receptor (beta chain) was captured by sequencing in a study of molecular identifiers for immune sequencing clone quantification. Study background: Replicates partitioned RNA from roughly 20,000 or 100,000 naive CD8 cells into five parts, sequencing four. Study-level points and caveats: Identical TCR molecules can share a barcode, and this sharing could underestimate highly expanded clone sizes.

TCRdb analysed the PCR reads with MiXCR anew, one entry per CDR3 protein. Of about 9,800 distinct CDR3 sequences in the sample, approximately 20% were seen once. Sample share makes this clonotype medium-sized. The target antigen is unknown. Naive CD8 T cells were FACS-sorted by CD8+CD4-CCR7+CD45RA+ markers. The germline CDR1 and CDR2 sequences are SGDLS and YYNGEE. With 3 bases clipped from V and 2 bases from J, the junction kept 7 bases outside the gene matches. This CDR3 is built from 16 residues. The clonotype comes from a human donor in good health. Some libraries in this study had Jurkat cell RNA spiked in. The J gene is TRBJ2-3, the V gene TRBV9; 9 bases are shared with TRBD2. Sequenced material: naive CD8+ T cells from blood, with Jurkat cell RNA spiked in. Stated subset: FACS-sorted CD8+CD4-CCR7+CD45RA+ naive T cells. The CDR3 DNA is TGTGCCAGCAGCGGATTAGCGGGAGCGTTCACAGATACGCAGTATTTT. This gives the protein CASSGLAGAFTDTQYF.